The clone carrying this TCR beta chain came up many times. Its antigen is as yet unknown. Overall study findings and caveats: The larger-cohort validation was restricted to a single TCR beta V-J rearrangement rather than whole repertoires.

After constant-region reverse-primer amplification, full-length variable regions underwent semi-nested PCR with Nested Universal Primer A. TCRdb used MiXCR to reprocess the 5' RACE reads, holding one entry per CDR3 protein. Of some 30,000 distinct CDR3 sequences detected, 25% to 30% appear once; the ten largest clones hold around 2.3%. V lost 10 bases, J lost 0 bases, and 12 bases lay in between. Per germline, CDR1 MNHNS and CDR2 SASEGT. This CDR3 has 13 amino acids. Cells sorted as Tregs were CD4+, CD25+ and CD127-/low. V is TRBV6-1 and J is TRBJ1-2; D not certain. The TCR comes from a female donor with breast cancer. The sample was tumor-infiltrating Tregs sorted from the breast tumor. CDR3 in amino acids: CATRPIANYGYTF. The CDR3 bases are TGTGCCACTAGACCGATAGCTAACTATGGCTACACCTTC.